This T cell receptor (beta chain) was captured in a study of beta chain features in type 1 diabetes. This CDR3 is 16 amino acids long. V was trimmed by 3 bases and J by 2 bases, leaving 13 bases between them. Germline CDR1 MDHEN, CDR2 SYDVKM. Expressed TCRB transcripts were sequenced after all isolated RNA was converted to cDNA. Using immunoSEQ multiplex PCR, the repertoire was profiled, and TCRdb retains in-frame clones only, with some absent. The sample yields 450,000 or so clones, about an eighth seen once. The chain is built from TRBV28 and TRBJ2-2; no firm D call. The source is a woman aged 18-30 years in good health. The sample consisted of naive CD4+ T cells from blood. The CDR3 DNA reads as TGTGCCAGCAGTTTCCGGCGGTCGTTAAACACCGGGGAGCTGTTTTTT. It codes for CASSFRRSLNTGELFF.